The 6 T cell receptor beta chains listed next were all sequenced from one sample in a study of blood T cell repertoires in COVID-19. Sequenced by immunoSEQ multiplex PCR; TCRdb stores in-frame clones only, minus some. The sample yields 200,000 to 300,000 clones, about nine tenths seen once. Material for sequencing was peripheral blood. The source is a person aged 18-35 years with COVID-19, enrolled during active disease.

CDR3 DNA: TGTGCCAGCAGCACGACTAGCGGGAGGGGGTATGAGCAGTTCTTC. Protein sequence: CASSTTSGRGYEQFF. V and J are TRBV7-9 and TRBJ2-1; 14 bases map to TRBD2. The CDR3 loop spans 15 amino acids. Trimming removed 5 bases from V and 8 bases from J; junction bases left unmatched: 5. The V gene's germline CDR1 is SEHNR and CDR2 FQNEAQ (reference sequence).

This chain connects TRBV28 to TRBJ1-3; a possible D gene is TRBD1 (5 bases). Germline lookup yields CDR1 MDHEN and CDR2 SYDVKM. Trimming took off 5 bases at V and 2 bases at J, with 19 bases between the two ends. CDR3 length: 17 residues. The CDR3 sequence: CASSPTGHPPPGNTIYF. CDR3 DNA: TGTGCCAGCAGTCCTACAGGCCACCCTCCCCCTGGAAACACCATATATTTT.

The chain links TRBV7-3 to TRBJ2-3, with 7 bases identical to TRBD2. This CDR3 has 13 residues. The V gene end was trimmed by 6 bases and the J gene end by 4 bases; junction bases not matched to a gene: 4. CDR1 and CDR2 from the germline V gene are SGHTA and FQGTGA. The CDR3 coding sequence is TGTGCCAGCAGTCTCGGGGGGTCAGATACGCAGTATTTT. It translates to CASSLGGSDTQYF.

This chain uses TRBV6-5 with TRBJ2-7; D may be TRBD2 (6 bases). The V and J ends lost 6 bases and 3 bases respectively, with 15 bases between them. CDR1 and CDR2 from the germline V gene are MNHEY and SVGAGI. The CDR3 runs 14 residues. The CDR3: CASSRGTLNYEQYF. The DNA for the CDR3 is TGTGCCAGCAGCCGCGGGACCCTAAACTACGAGCAGTACTTC.

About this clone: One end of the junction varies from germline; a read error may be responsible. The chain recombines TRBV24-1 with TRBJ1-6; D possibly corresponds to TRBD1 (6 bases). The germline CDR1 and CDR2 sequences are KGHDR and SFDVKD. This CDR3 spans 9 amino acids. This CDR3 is CATRDSHFF. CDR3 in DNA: TGTGCCACCAGGGACAGTCATTTCTTC.

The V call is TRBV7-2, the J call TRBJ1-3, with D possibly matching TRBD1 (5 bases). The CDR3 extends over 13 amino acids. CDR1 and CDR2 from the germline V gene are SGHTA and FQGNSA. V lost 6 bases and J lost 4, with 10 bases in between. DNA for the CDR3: TGTGCCAGCAGTCCCCGGACAGGAAACACCATATATTTT. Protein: CASSPRTGNTIYF.